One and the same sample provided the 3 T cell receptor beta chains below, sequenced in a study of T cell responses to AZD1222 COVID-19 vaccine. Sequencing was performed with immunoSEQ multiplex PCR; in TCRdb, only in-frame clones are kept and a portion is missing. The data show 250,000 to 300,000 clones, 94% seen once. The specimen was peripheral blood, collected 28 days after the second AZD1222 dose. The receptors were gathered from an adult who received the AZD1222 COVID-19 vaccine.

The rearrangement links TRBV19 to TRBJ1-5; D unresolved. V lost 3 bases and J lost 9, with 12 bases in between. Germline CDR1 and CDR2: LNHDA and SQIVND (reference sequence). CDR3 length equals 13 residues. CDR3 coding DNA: TGTGCCAGTAGTATTCAGGCGCCAGGGCCCCAGCATTTT. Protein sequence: CASSIQAPGPQHF.

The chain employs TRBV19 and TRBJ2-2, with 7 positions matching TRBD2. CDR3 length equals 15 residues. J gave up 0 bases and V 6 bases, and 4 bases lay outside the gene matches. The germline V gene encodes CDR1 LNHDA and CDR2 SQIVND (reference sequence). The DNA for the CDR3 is TGTGCCAGTAGCGTCGCGGGAGCGAACACCGGGGAGCTGTTTTTT. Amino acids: CASSVAGANTGELFF.

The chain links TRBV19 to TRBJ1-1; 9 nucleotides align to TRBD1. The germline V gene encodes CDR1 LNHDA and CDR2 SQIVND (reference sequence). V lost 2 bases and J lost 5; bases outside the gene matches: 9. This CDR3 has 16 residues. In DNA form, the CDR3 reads TGTGCCAGTAGTATAATGGGACAGGGTAAAAGGACTGAAGCTTTCTTT. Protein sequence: CASSIMGQGKRTEAFF.